Listed below are T cell receptor beta chains from one sample, sequenced in a study of T cells in Graves' hyperthyroidism and ophthalmopathy. One entry per CDR3 protein results from TCRdb running MiXCR on the multiplex PCR reads. The sample contains 300,000 to 450,000 distinct CDR3 sequences, more than 13% of which appear only once. Sequencing was carried out using blood. These receptors were taken from a woman aged 30 to 39 with Graves' hyperthyroidism. CDR3s include the opening cysteine and the closing phenylalanine or tryptophan.

CDR3aa | j_gene | len | v_gene
CASSLDAGGNEQFF | TRBJ2-1 | 14 | TRBV11-2
CSVVGQYQETQYF | TRBJ2-5 | 13 | TRBV29-1
CASSAVAIYNEQFF | TRBJ2-1 | 14 | TRBV9
CASTLYRSHEQYF | TRBJ2-7 | 13 | TRBV11-2
CSARTPSGTDTQYF | TRBJ2-3 | 14 | TRBV20-1
CASSSGLAGAAYEQYF | TRBJ2-7 | 16 | TRBV7-9
CASSMYGNSGANVLTF | TRBJ2-6 | 16 | TRBV19
CASSSLPGDGTYEQYF | TRBJ2-7 | 16 | TRBV28
CASSLYGYEQYF | TRBJ2-7 | 12 | TRBV28
CASSLAQGVMNQPQHF | TRBJ1-5 | 16 | TRBV5-5
CATSRVPLAEIYNEQFF | TRBJ2-1 | 17 | TRBV15
CASSALSGVNEKLFF | TRBJ1-4 | 15 | TRBV2
CASSLVVGTEAFF | TRBJ1-1 | 13 | TRBV13
CASSQVGTDYNEQFF | TRBJ2-1 | 15 | TRBV4-1
CATSDISGRGRETQYF | TRBJ2-5 | 16 | TRBV24-1
CASSEVLGFDYGYTF | TRBJ1-2 | 15 | TRBV6-1
CASSQRTAPYEQYF | TRBJ2-7 | 14 | TRBV3-1
CASKTANNEKLFF | TRBJ1-4 | 13 | TRBV6-2/TRBV6-3
CASRPDQYTQYF | TRBJ2-3 | 12 | TRBV6-1
CASRAPGGGYNEQFF | TRBJ2-1 | 15 | TRBV3-1
CASSQGSPWDRGFADTQYF | TRBJ2-3 | 19 | TRBV4-1
CASTEGTYAGNTIYF | TRBJ1-3 | 15 | TRBV6-1
CASTLPLHTDTQYF | TRBJ2-3 | 14 | TRBV28
CASREGTSDSYEQYF | TRBJ2-7 | 15 | TRBV28
CATRGSYEQYF | TRBJ2-7 | 11 | TRBV28
CASRTTGNSYNEQFF | TRBJ2-1 | 15 | TRBV6-1
CASSPADRGRLESNQPQHF | TRBJ1-5 | 19 | TRBV6-1
CASSYTSANNEQFF | TRBJ2-1 | 14 | TRBV27